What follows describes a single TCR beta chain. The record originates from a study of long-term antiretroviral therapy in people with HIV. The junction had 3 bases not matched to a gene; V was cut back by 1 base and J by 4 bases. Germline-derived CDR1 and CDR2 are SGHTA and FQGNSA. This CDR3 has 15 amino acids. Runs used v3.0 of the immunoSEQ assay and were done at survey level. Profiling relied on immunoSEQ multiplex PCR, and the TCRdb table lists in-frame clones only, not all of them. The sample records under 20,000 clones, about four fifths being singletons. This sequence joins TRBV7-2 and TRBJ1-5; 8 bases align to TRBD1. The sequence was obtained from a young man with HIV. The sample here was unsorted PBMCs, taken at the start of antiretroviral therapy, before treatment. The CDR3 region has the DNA TGTGCCAGCAGCTTAGTAGACAGGGGAAATCAGCCCCAGCATTTT. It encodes CASSLVDRGNQPQHF.